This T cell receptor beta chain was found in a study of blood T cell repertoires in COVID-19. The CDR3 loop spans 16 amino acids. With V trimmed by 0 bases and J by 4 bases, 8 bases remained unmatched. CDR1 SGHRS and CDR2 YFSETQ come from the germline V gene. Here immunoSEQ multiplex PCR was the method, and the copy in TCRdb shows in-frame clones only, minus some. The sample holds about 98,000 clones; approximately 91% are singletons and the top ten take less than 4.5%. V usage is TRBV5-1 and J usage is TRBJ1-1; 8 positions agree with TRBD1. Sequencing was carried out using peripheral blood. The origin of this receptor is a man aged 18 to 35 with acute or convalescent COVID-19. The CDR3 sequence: CASSLGTGSGITEAFF. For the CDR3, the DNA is TGCGCCAGCAGCTTGGGGACAGGGAGTGGTATCACTGAAGCTTTCTTT.